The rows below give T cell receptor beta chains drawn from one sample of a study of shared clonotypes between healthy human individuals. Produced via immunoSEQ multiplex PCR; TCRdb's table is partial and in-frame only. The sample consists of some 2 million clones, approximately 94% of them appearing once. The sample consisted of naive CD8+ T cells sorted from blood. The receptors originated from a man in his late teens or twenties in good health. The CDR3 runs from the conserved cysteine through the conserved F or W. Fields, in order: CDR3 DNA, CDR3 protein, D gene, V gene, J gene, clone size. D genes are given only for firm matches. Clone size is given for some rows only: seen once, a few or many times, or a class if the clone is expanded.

TGTGCCAGCAGCTCTCCGGGACTAGCGGGAGAGCAGTTCTTC	CASSSPGLAGEQFF	TRBD2	TRBV7-9	TRBJ2-1	.
TGTGCCAGCAGTCCTAGGACAGGGGCGATGACTAATTCACCCCTCCACTTT	CASSPRTGAMTNSPLHF	TRBD1	TRBV28	TRBJ1-6	.
TGTGCCAGCAGCTTATCTGACGGGACCACAGATACGCAGTATTTT	CASSLSDGTTDTQYF	.	TRBV7-2	TRBJ2-3	.
TGTGCCAGTAGTCCTTCGGGGCTAGCGGGTGAGCAGTTCTTC	CASSPSGLAGEQFF	TRBD2	TRBV19	TRBJ2-1	.
TGTGCCAGCAGACCCTACGAGCAGTACTTC	CASRPYEQYF	.	TRBV6-5	TRBJ2-7	.
TGTGCCAGCAGTGAATCCCCGGCGGGGAACACTGAAGCTTTCTTT	CASSESPAGNTEAFF	.	TRBV25-1	TRBJ1-1	.
TGTGCCAGCAGCTGGAGGGGACCCCACTACGAGCAGTACTTC	CASSWRGPHYEQYF	.	TRBV7-2	TRBJ2-7	.
TGTGCCAGCAGCTTGTCCAACAGGGATGGCTACACCTTC	CASSLSNRDGYTF	.	TRBV7-9	TRBJ1-2	once
TGTGCCAGCAGTCCAAGCACCGGGATCTACTACCAGTACTTC	CASSPSTGIYYQYF	.	TRBV27	TRBJ2-7	.
TGTGCCAGCAGTAGGTTAGACACTAACAATGAGCAGTTCTTC	CASSRLDTNNEQFF	.	TRBV28	TRBJ2-1	once
TGTGCCAGCAGTTTAATACAGGGACAGCCCCAGCATTTT	CASSLIQGQPQHF	.	TRBV27	TRBJ1-5	.
TGCGCCAGCAGCCAGGGCAGAGCCTACGAGCAGTACTTC	CASSQGRAYEQYF	.	TRBV4-1	TRBJ2-7	.
TGTGCCAGCAGTGACCCGGGGGGGTACACCGGGGAGCTGTTTTTT	CASSDPGGYTGELFF	TRBD2	TRBV2	TRBJ2-2	.
TGTGCCAGCAGCTTTCCCAGCGGGCATGAATCCTACGAGCAGTACTTC	CASSFPSGHESYEQYF	.	TRBV5-6	TRBJ2-7	.
TGTGCCAGCGGTGAGACAGTCTACATGAACACTGAAGCTTTCTTT	CASGETVYMNTEAFF	.	TRBV7-8	TRBJ1-1	.
TGCGCCAGCAGTGAGTGGAGCTCCTACAATGAGCAGTTCTTC	CASSEWSSYNEQFF	.	TRBV10-2	TRBJ2-1	once
TGTGCCAGCAGTTACTCGACGGGGCAGGTTCACTACGAGCAGTACTTC	CASSYSTGQVHYEQYF	.	TRBV6-5	TRBJ2-7	.
TGCGCCAGCAGCCTAGCTAGCGGTTCCGGGAATGAGCAGTTCTTC	CASSLASGSGNEQFF	TRBD2	TRBV4-1	TRBJ2-1	.
TGTGCCAGCAGCTCTGTTTCCGGGACAGGGGGCGCGGGGTATAATTCACCCCTCCACTTT	CASSSVSGTGGAGYNSPLHF	TRBD1	TRBV7-8	TRBJ1-6	.
TGTGCCAGCAGCCCTAGCGTCCTAGCGGGGGCGAACACCGGGGAGCTGTTTTTT	CASSPSVLAGANTGELFF	TRBD2	TRBV9	TRBJ2-2	.
TGTGCCAGCAGCCCCGGGACTGCAGCCTACAATGAGCAGTTCTTC	CASSPGTAAYNEQFF	.	TRBV7-9	TRBJ2-1	.
TGCAGCGCTCTAGCGGGGTACTACAATGAGCAGTTCTTC	CSALAGYYNEQFF	TRBD2	TRBV29-1	TRBJ2-1	once
TGTGCCAGCAGTTTCCCCGGGGGGGACGAGCAGTACTTC	CASSFPGGDEQYF	TRBD2	TRBV28	TRBJ2-7	.
TGTGCCAGCAGTTACTCCGGACATACCTCATATGGCTACACCTTC	CASSYSGHTSYGYTF	.	TRBV6-5	TRBJ1-2	.
TGTGCCAGCAGCGACCCGATGGGGGTAGCGGGAGGGTCGACCGGGGAGCTGTTTTTT	CASSDPMGVAGGSTGELFF	TRBD2	TRBV9	TRBJ2-2	.
TGCAGCGTCGCCAGGGACTCCTACAATGAGCAGTTCTTC	CSVARDSYNEQFF	.	TRBV29-1	TRBJ2-1	once
TGTGCCAGCAGTTACTCGATTCAGGACAGATTCTACGAGCAGTACTTC	CASSYSIQDRFYEQYF	.	TRBV6-6	TRBJ2-7	.
TGTGCCAGCAGTATCTATAGCGGGGGGGCCTCCTACAATGAGCAGTTCTTC	CASSIYSGGASYNEQFF	TRBD2	TRBV27	TRBJ2-1	once
TGTGCCAGCAGTTTATCCTCCACCGGGGAGCTGTTTTTT	CASSLSSTGELFF	.	TRBV27	TRBJ2-2	.
TGTGCCAGCAGCACACAGGGGGAGACCCAGTACTTC	CASSTQGETQYF	TRBD1	TRBV13	TRBJ2-5	.
TGTGCCAGCAGCCGGTGGGGACAGGGGGCTTTGGAGACCCAGTACTTC	CASSRWGQGALETQYF	TRBD1	TRBV11-1	TRBJ2-5	.
TGTGCCTGGAGTAAATTAGCGGACCAAGAGACCCAGTACTTC	CAWSKLADQETQYF	.	TRBV30	TRBJ2-5	.
TGTGCCAGCAGCTTGGCCCTTCTCCAAGGCTACGAGCAGTACTTC	CASSLALLQGYEQYF	.	TRBV5-5	TRBJ2-7	.
TGTGCCAGCCCCTCACCTGTATCTCGGGACAGCTTAAGGGGCACTGAAGCTTTCTTT	CASPSPVSRDSLRGTEAFF	TRBD1	TRBV18	TRBJ1-1	.
TGCGCCAGCAGTGAGGCACCCCCGAACTATGGCTACACCTTC	CASSEAPPNYGYTF	.	TRBV10-2	TRBJ1-2	.
TGTGCCAGCAGTGGGAAAGAGGTGGTGAGGAATCAGCCCCAGCATTTT	CASSGKEVVRNQPQHF	.	TRBV6-1	TRBJ1-5	once
TGTGCCAGCAGGCCCCCGGGACAGGATTACAATGAGCAGTTCTTC	CASRPPGQDYNEQFF	TRBD1	TRBV2	TRBJ2-1	.
TGTGCCAGCAGCCCTAGGGCTATAGGGGGCCCTAATGAAAAACTGTTTTTT	CASSPRAIGGPNEKLFF	TRBD1	TRBV7-9	TRBJ1-4	.
TGTGCCAGTCGAAATGAGGACAGTTCATTTTATGGCTACACCTTC	CASRNEDSSFYGYTF	.	TRBV19	TRBJ1-2	.
TGTGCCAGCGACACAGGGGACGGGGAGACCCAGTACTTC	CASDTGDGETQYF	TRBD1	TRBV10-3	TRBJ2-5	.
TGCGCCAGCAGCCAAGAGGGACCCTTAACCCTGGGCAATGAGCAGTTCTTC	CASSQEGPLTLGNEQFF	.	TRBV4-1	TRBJ2-1	.
TGTGCCTGGATGGGACTATCCGGAACCCAGTACTTC	CAWMGLSGTQYF	TRBD2	TRBV30	TRBJ2-5	.
TGTGCCAGCTCACCAATGTCGGGGGAATTCTCCTACGAGCAGTACTTC	CASSPMSGEFSYEQYF	.	TRBV18	TRBJ2-7	.
TGTGCCAGCAGTTTACGGGAGGGCGCAGATACGCAGTATTTT	CASSLREGADTQYF	TRBD2	TRBV27	TRBJ2-3	.